These T cell receptor beta chains were read from a single sample in a study of blood T cells in healthy people across ages. TCRdb called the 5' RACE reads again in MiXCR, with one record for every CDR3 protein. The table records about 670,000 distinct CDR3 sequences, approximately 52% of them present only once. Sequencing input: blood. The receptors were gathered from a woman older than 75 in good health. The CDR3 runs from the conserved cysteine through the conserved F or W. A D gene is named only where the DNA matches it firmly. Some rows have no size entry. The others give once, few or many, or a class for an expanded clone.

j_gene,v_gene,d_gene,abundance,CDR3nt,CDR3aa
TRBJ2-4,TRBV4-2,TRBD1,once,TGTGCCAGCAGCCAAGATTGGACAGGTGACAACATTCAGTACTTC,CASSQDWTGDNIQYF
TRBJ2-7,TRBV5-1,NA,NA,TGCGCCAGCAGCTTGAACCGCTTAATCAACGAGCAGTACTTC,CASSLNRLINEQYF
TRBJ2-5,TRBV29-1,NA,NA,TGCAGCGTGGACACAGAGATTCAAGAGACCCAGTACTTC,CSVDTEIQETQYF
TRBJ1-2,TRBV7-2,TRBD1,NA,TGTGCCAGCAGCCCCGGACAGGGCTGGAGTGGCTACACCTTC,CASSPGQGWSGYTF
TRBJ2-7,TRBV5-1,TRBD1,NA,TGCGCCAGCAGACCTACCGGGACAGGGACCTACAATGAGCAGTACTTC,CASRPTGTGTYNEQYF
TRBJ1-2,TRBV12-3/TRBV12-4,NA,few,TGTGCCAGCAGTTCCAAGGGGTCCTATGGCTACACCTTC,CASSSKGSYGYTF
TRBJ2-3,TRBV7-3,NA,few,TGTGCCAGCAGCCATCCAGGGGCAGATACGCAGTATTTT,CASSHPGADTQYF
TRBJ2-3,TRBV20-1,NA,NA,TGCAGTGCTTCCCCGATGGGCACAGATACGCAGTATTTT,CSASPMGTDTQYF
TRBJ2-1,TRBV19,TRBD2,NA,TGTGCCAGTACTGTGACTAGCACTAACAATGAGCAGTTCTTC,CASTVTSTNNEQFF
TRBJ2-2,TRBV6-6,NA,NA,TGTGCCAGCAGTTACGCCGGAGACGGGGCCGGGGAGCTGTTTTTT,CASSYAGDGAGELFF
TRBJ2-7,TRBV5-1,TRBD2,many,TGCGCCAGCAGCCCCGGACTAGCGGACCGAGAGCAGTACTTC,CASSPGLADREQYF
TRBJ2-2,TRBV6-6,NA,NA,TGTGCCAGCAGTCCGGGACGGGGGACCGGGGAGCTGTTTTTT,CASSPGRGTGELFF
TRBJ2-3,TRBV7-3,NA,many,TGTGCCAGCAGCGGCGCCACAGATACGCAGTATTTT,CASSGATDTQYF
TRBJ2-1,TRBV5-1,NA,NA,TGCGCCAGCAGCTCTCTACCAGGGACCGAGTACAATGAGCAGTTCTTC,CASSSLPGTEYNEQFF
TRBJ1-5,TRBV18,NA,few,TGTGCCAGCTCACCCTCTCCCACTACTCCCAATCAGCCCCAGCATTTT,CASSPSPTTPNQPQHF
TRBJ2-7,TRBV29-1,TRBD1,few,TGCAGCGCCGAGGGACAGGGCTACGAGCAGTACTTC,CSAEGQGYEQYF
TRBJ2-7,TRBV20-1,TRBD2,many,TGCAGTGCTAGGACTAGCGGGAGGTTCCCCTACGAGCAGTACTTC,CSARTSGRFPYEQYF
TRBJ2-7,TRBV27,NA,few,TGTGCCAGCAGTTTAGCCGGCAGTGGCTACGAGCAGTACTTC,CASSLAGSGYEQYF
TRBJ2-5,TRBV12-3/TRBV12-4,NA,NA,TGTGCCAGCAGTTTCTGGGGGCCGGGGCAAGAGACCCAGTACTTC,CASSFWGPGQETQYF
TRBJ2-3,TRBV12-3/TRBV12-4,NA,NA,TGTGCCAGCAGTTTAAGAGGAGGGGAGGCAGATACGGAATATTTT,CASSLRGGEADTEYF
TRBJ1-2,TRBV7-9,NA,few,TGTGCCAGCAGCTCTTCAGGGCCAGGCTATGGCTACACCTTC,CASSSSGPGYGYTF
TRBJ1-1,TRBV7-2,NA,NA,TGTGCCAGCAGCCGGGGTCCGGACACTGAAGCTTTCTTT,CASSRGPDTEAFF
TRBJ2-1,TRBV7-2,TRBD2,once,TGTGCCAGCAGCCCCGAGCGGGGGGGCATAACCGCTGAGCAGTTCTTC,CASSPERGGITAEQFF
TRBJ2-7,TRBV6-2/TRBV6-3,TRBD1,many,TGTGCCAGCAGGCGGACAGGGGGTTCCTACGAGCAGTACTTC,CASRRTGGSYEQYF
TRBJ1-5,TRBV12-3/TRBV12-4,NA,NA,TGTGCCAGCAGTTTAAGACAAACTAGCAATCAGCCCCAGCATTTT,CASSLRQTSNQPQHF
TRBJ2-7,TRBV28,NA,many,TGTGCCAGCAGTTCCCGACCGGGGCGAGAGTACTTC,CASSSRPGREYF
TRBJ2-3,TRBV20-1,NA,NA,TGCAGTGCTAGTAGGGACATAGATACGCAGTATTTT,CSASRDIDTQYF
TRBJ2-1,TRBV6-6,NA,NA,TGTGCCAGCAGTTACGGGGAGAATAATGAGCAGTTCTTC,CASSYGENNEQFF
TRBJ1-1,TRBV10-3,TRBD1,NA,TGTGCCGGACAGGGGGCTCAGGATGGCACTGAAGCTTTCTTT,CAGQGAQDGTEAFF
TRBJ2-3,TRBV2,TRBD2,many,TGTGCCAGCAGTGAAGAGGCGGGGGGCTCAGATACGCAGTATTTT,CASSEEAGGSDTQYF
TRBJ2-7,TRBV12-3/TRBV12-4,NA,NA,TGTGCCAGCAGCCCCCACCGCTACGAGCAGTACTTC,CASSPHRYEQYF
TRBJ2-7,TRBV5-1,NA,NA,TGCGCCAGCACCCGGGAGCCTGGAAAATACGAGCAGTACTTC,CASTREPGKYEQYF
TRBJ2-7,TRBV4-1,TRBD2,NA,TGCGCCAGCAGCCGAGTCGGACTAGCGGTCTACGAGCAGTACTTC,CASSRVGLAVYEQYF
TRBJ1-4,TRBV29-1,NA,NA,TGCAGCGCGACCGCAACTAATGAAAAACTGTTTTTT,CSATATNEKLFF
TRBJ2-5,TRBV4-3,NA,NA,TGCGCCAGCAGCCAAGATCCGAAGGGAGAGACCCAGTACTTC,CASSQDPKGETQYF
TRBJ2-5,TRBV3-1,NA,NA,TGTGCCAGCAGCCAAGAGGCGAAACAAGAGACCCAGTACTTC,CASSQEAKQETQYF
TRBJ2-5,TRBV7-9,NA,NA,TGTGCCAGCAGCTTCAGGTGGATGGAGGCCCAGTACTTC,CASSFRWMEAQYF
TRBJ1-6,TRBV10-3,NA,many,TGTGCCATCAGTGAGTCTGGGAATTCACCCCTCCACTTT,CAISESGNSPLHF
TRBJ1-2,TRBV28,TRBD1,few,TGTGCCAGCAGGCTCGGCAGGGGGCGAATGAGTGGCTACACCTTC,CASRLGRGRMSGYTF
TRBJ1-2,TRBV12-3/TRBV12-4,NA,once,TGTGCCAGCAGTTTAAGGCCCGCGGGCGCGGGTGGCTACACCTTC,CASSLRPAGAGGYTF
TRBJ1-2,TRBV10-3,NA,NA,TGTGCCATCAGTGAATACAGGATCTATGGCTACACCTTC,CAISEYRIYGYTF
TRBJ2-3,TRBV6-6,NA,NA,TGTGCCAGCCACGGGACTGGGGGCACAGATACGCAGTATTTT,CASHGTGGTDTQYF
TRBJ2-7,TRBV12-3/TRBV12-4,NA,NA,TGTGCCAGCAGTTTAATTGGGGGCATGCTTGATGAGCAGTACTTC,CASSLIGGMLDEQYF
TRBJ2-3,TRBV12-3/TRBV12-4,NA,once,TGTGCCAGCAGTTTAGTTCGTAGGGTCGGCACAGATACGCAGTATTTT,CASSLVRRVGTDTQYF
TRBJ2-5,TRBV12-3/TRBV12-4,NA,NA,TGTGCCAGCAGTCCTCAGCCGACCCAGTACTTC,CASSPQPTQYF
TRBJ1-1,TRBV25-1,NA,once,TGTGTCAGCAGTGAATTTTACACAAACACTGAAGCTTTCTTT,CVSSEFYTNTEAFF
TRBJ1-2,TRBV5-1,NA,NA,TGCGCCAGCAGCTTGGCCATGACGGCTAATGGCTACACCTTC,CASSLAMTANGYTF
TRBJ2-2,TRBV20-1,NA,NA,TGCAGTGCTATCCGGGGCCACACCGGGGAGCTGTTTTTT,CSAIRGHTGELFF
TRBJ2-3,TRBV20-1,TRBD1,few,TGCAGTGCTAGACCCGGACAGGGCCAGGGGTATTTT,CSARPGQGQGYF
TRBJ2-5,TRBV2,NA,few,TGTGCCAGCAGTAGACAGCGCCAAGAGACCCAGTACTTC,CASSRQRQETQYF
TRBJ1-5,TRBV20-1,NA,NA,TGCAGTGCTCTCCCTCCTCTCAGGGGCCCTAGCAATCAGCCCCAGCATTTT,CSALPPLRGPSNQPQHF
TRBJ2-1,TRBV2,NA,NA,TGTGCCAGCAATCTGGACAATGAGCAGTTCTTC,CASNLDNEQFF
TRBJ2-1,TRBV27,NA,few,TGTGCCAGCAGTTTATCAATCACCGGAATAAGCTCCTACAATGAGCAGTTCTTC,CASSLSITGISSYNEQFF